This T cell receptor (beta chain) appears in the sequencing data of a study of blood T cell repertoires in COVID-19. Study at large: Whether acute or convalescent, the COVID-19 samples came from the United States, Italy and Spain. From T cells, B-cell-depleted T cells, or PBMCs came the material, which was cDNA or gDNA.

This clone came up once. The CDR3 spans 15 residues. Germline V gene sequence: CDR1 SGHAT, CDR2 FQNNGV. Trimming removed 5 bases from V and 3 bases from J, with 16 bases in between. Original methodology: Amplification of reference gene primers was used by the study to estimate nucleated cell counts. Data came from immunoSEQ multiplex PCR; TCRdb stores just in-frame clones and leaves some out. V and J calls plus clone size are reproduced from that table; the DNA served to infer D and trimming. The table includes 200,000 or so clones, around three quarters detected once. This TCR came from a man between 60 and 75 years old with active or convalescent COVID-19. V usage is TRBV11-2 and J usage is TRBJ1-2; perhaps TRBD1 as D (6 bases). The sequencing input was peripheral blood. This CDR3 reads CASSPTDRSHYGYTF. The CDR3 DNA sequence: TGTGCCAGCAGCCCGACCGACAGGAGTCACTATGGCTACACCTTC.